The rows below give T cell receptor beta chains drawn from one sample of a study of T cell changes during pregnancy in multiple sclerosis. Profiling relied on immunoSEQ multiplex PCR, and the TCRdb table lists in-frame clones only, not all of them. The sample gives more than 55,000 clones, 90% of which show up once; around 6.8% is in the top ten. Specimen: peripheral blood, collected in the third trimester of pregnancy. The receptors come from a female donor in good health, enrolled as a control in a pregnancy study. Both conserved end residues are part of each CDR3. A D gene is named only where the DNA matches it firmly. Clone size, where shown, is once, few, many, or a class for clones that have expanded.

cdr3_aa: CASSVPSVRGTDTQYF; cdr3_nt: TGTGCCAGCAGCGTCCCTAGCGTTCGGGGCACAGATACGCAGTATTTT; j_call: TRBJ2-3; d_call: NA; clone_size: NA; v_call: TRBV5-6
cdr3_aa: CASGLVMTLRGTGELFF; cdr3_nt: TGTGCTAGTGGTTTGGTAATGACCCTACGGGGCACCGGGGAGCTGTTTTTT; j_call: TRBJ2-2; d_call: NA; clone_size: NA; v_call: TRBV12-5
cdr3_aa: CASTQTAESYGYTF; cdr3_nt: TGTGCCAGCACCCAGACAGCAGAAAGCTATGGCTACACCTTC; j_call: TRBJ1-2; d_call: NA; clone_size: few; v_call: TRBV27
cdr3_aa: CAWKRGPVQETQYF; cdr3_nt: TGTGCCTGGAAAAGAGGTCCGGTCCAAGAGACCCAGTACTTC; j_call: TRBJ2-5; d_call: NA; clone_size: NA; v_call: TRBV30
cdr3_aa: CSGRGNEQFF; cdr3_nt: TGCAGTGGCAGGGGCAATGAGCAGTTCTTC; j_call: TRBJ2-1; d_call: NA; clone_size: NA; v_call: TRBV20-1
cdr3_aa: CASSGLAGYNEQFF; cdr3_nt: TGTGCCAGCAGCGGACTAGCGGGGTACAATGAGCAGTTCTTC; j_call: TRBJ2-1; d_call: TRBD2; clone_size: NA; v_call: TRBV7-6
cdr3_aa: CASSYSYSSYEQYF; cdr3_nt: TGTGCCAGCAGTTACTCGTACTCATCCTACGAGCAGTACTTC; j_call: TRBJ2-7; d_call: NA; clone_size: NA; v_call: TRBV6-5
cdr3_aa: CASSPTTNTEAFF; cdr3_nt: TGTGCCAGCAGCCCCACAACAAACACTGAAGCTTTCTTT; j_call: TRBJ1-1; d_call: NA; clone_size: NA; v_call: TRBV28
cdr3_aa: CASSLAGTSGAYQETQYF; cdr3_nt: TGTGCCAGCAGCTTAGCGGGGACTAGCGGGGCGTACCAAGAGACCCAGTACTTC; j_call: TRBJ2-5; d_call: TRBD2; clone_size: once; v_call: TRBV7-9
cdr3_aa: CASSGARGPSQPQHF; cdr3_nt: TGCGCCAGCAGTGGTGCCCGGGGTCCCTCACAGCCCCAGCATTTT; j_call: TRBJ1-5; d_call: NA; clone_size: NA; v_call: TRBV10-1
cdr3_aa: CASSEGQGFQPQHF; cdr3_nt: TGTGCCAGCAGTGAAGGACAGGGGTTTCAGCCCCAGCATTTT; j_call: TRBJ1-5; d_call: TRBD1; clone_size: NA; v_call: TRBV2
cdr3_aa: CASSLTSGVYEQYF; cdr3_nt: TGTGCCAGCAGCTTGACTAGCGGGGTCTACGAGCAGTACTTC; j_call: TRBJ2-7; d_call: TRBD2; clone_size: NA; v_call: TRBV7-2
cdr3_aa: CASSPTGDGGELFF; cdr3_nt: TGTGCCAGCAGTCCCACAGGGGACGGCGGGGAGCTGTTTTTT; j_call: TRBJ2-2; d_call: TRBD1; clone_size: NA; v_call: TRBV6-4
cdr3_aa: CASRNGFSGNTIYF; cdr3_nt: TGTGCCAGCAGGAATGGCTTCTCTGGAAACACCATATATTTT; j_call: TRBJ1-3; d_call: NA; clone_size: NA; v_call: TRBV7-9
cdr3_aa: CASVDRAISGNTIYF; cdr3_nt: TGTGCCAGCGTGGACAGGGCAATCTCTGGAAACACCATATATTTT; j_call: TRBJ1-3; d_call: TRBD1; clone_size: NA; v_call: TRBV6-1
cdr3_aa: CASTQTNQPQHF; cdr3_nt: TGTGCCAGCACCCAGACAAATCAGCCCCAGCATTTT; j_call: TRBJ1-5; d_call: NA; clone_size: NA; v_call: TRBV6-6
cdr3_aa: CASSLVAGGGNTIYF; cdr3_nt: TGTGCCAGCAGCTTAGTCGCAGGGGGAGGAAACACCATATATTTT; j_call: TRBJ1-3; d_call: TRBD1; clone_size: NA; v_call: TRBV7-2
cdr3_aa: CASSFYGENAGAYTYEQYF; cdr3_nt: TGTGCCAGCAGCTTTTACGGGGAAAATGCGGGGGCTTACACCTACGAGCAGTACTTC; j_call: TRBJ2-7; d_call: NA; clone_size: NA; v_call: TRBV7-9
cdr3_aa: CASSRGQGDYGYTF; cdr3_nt: TGTGCCAGCAGCCGAGGACAGGGGGACTATGGCTACACCTTC; j_call: TRBJ1-2; d_call: TRBD1; clone_size: NA; v_call: TRBV7-2
cdr3_aa: CASSLGSWGTYNEQFF; cdr3_nt: TGTGCCAGCAGCTTAGGTTCCTGGGGCACCTACAATGAGCAGTTCTTC; j_call: TRBJ2-1; d_call: NA; clone_size: NA; v_call: TRBV7-9
cdr3_aa: CASSRTSGDTDTQYF; cdr3_nt: TGCGCCAGCAGCAGGACTAGCGGCGACACAGATACGCAGTATTTT; j_call: TRBJ2-3; d_call: TRBD2; clone_size: NA; v_call: TRBV10-1
cdr3_aa: CASSLAPGGDRADEAFF; cdr3_nt: TGTGCCAGCAGCTTAGCCCCTGGAGGGGACAGGGCTGATGAAGCTTTCTTT; j_call: TRBJ1-1; d_call: TRBD1; clone_size: NA; v_call: TRBV7-2
cdr3_aa: CASSFLDRAGQPQHF; cdr3_nt: TGTGCCAGCAGTTTCCTCGACAGGGCTGGACAGCCCCAGCATTTT; j_call: TRBJ1-5; d_call: TRBD1; clone_size: NA; v_call: TRBV27
cdr3_aa: CASSFGRGTDTQYF; cdr3_nt: TGTGCCAGCAGTTTTGGCAGGGGCACAGATACGCAGTATTTT; j_call: TRBJ2-3; d_call: NA; clone_size: NA; v_call: TRBV27
cdr3_aa: CASSQTGGEGYGYTF; cdr3_nt: TGCGCCAGCAGCCAAACAGGGGGCGAGGGCTATGGCTACACCTTC; j_call: TRBJ1-2; d_call: TRBD1; clone_size: once; v_call: TRBV4-1
cdr3_aa: CASSTLGQRGNTIYF; cdr3_nt: TGTGCCAGTAGTACCTTGGGACAGAGAGGAAACACCATATATTTT; j_call: TRBJ1-3; d_call: TRBD1; clone_size: NA; v_call: TRBV19
cdr3_aa: CASSYNGSPTDTQYF; cdr3_nt: TGTGCCAGCAGTTACAACGGGAGCCCCACAGATACGCAGTATTTT; j_call: TRBJ2-3; d_call: NA; clone_size: NA; v_call: TRBV6-5
cdr3_aa: CASHKQDNYGYTF; cdr3_nt: TGTGCCAGCCATAAACAGGACAACTATGGCTACACCTTC; j_call: TRBJ1-2; d_call: NA; clone_size: NA; v_call: TRBV6-1
cdr3_aa: CASTQGQSSSYEQYF; cdr3_nt: TGTGCCAGCACCCAGGGACAGTCTAGCTCCTACGAGCAGTACTTC; j_call: TRBJ2-7; d_call: TRBD1; clone_size: NA; v_call: TRBV6-1
cdr3_aa: CAWSVRRSTNEKLFF; cdr3_nt: TGTGCCTGGAGTGTAAGGAGGTCAACTAATGAAAAACTGTTTTTT; j_call: TRBJ1-4; d_call: NA; clone_size: NA; v_call: TRBV30
cdr3_aa: CASSSANEKLFF; cdr3_nt: TGTGCCAGCAGCTCCGCTAATGAAAAACTGTTTTTT; j_call: TRBJ1-4; d_call: NA; clone_size: NA; v_call: TRBV7-2
cdr3_aa: CAILKSGNGNTIYF; cdr3_nt: TGTGCCATCTTAAAGTCGGGGAATGGAAACACCATATATTTT; j_call: TRBJ1-3; d_call: NA; clone_size: NA; v_call: TRBV10-3
cdr3_aa: CASRMTGAPDTQYF; cdr3_nt: TGTGCCAGCAGGATGACAGGGGCCCCAGATACGCAGTATTTT; j_call: TRBJ2-3; d_call: TRBD1; clone_size: NA; v_call: TRBV7-2
cdr3_aa: CASSRDGQGYEQYF; cdr3_nt: TGCGCCAGCAGCCGGGATGGACAGGGGTACGAGCAGTACTTC; j_call: TRBJ2-7; d_call: TRBD1; clone_size: NA; v_call: TRBV5-1
cdr3_aa: CASSVDPSGGSQETQYF; cdr3_nt: TGTGCCAGCAGCGTAGATCCTAGCGGGGGGTCCCAAGAGACCCAGTACTTC; j_call: TRBJ2-5; d_call: TRBD2; clone_size: NA; v_call: TRBV9
cdr3_aa: CASSLEGGSGANVLTF; cdr3_nt: TGTGCCAGCAGCTTAGAAGGGGGCTCTGGGGCCAACGTCCTGACTTTC; j_call: TRBJ2-6; d_call: NA; clone_size: NA; v_call: TRBV11-2
cdr3_aa: CASSLAVLREGTGELFF; cdr3_nt: TGTGCCAGCAGCTTAGCTGTTCTGCGGGAAGGCACCGGGGAGCTGTTTTTT; j_call: TRBJ2-2; d_call: NA; clone_size: NA; v_call: TRBV11-1
cdr3_aa: CASSQDFSGTGQPQHF; cdr3_nt: TGTGCCAGCAGCCAAGATTTCTCCGGGACAGGTCAGCCCCAGCATTTT; j_call: TRBJ1-5; d_call: TRBD1; clone_size: once; v_call: TRBV4-2
cdr3_aa: CASSVGGQGSAFF; cdr3_nt: TGTGCCAGCAGCGTAGGGGGCCAGGGGAGCGCTTTCTTT; j_call: TRBJ1-1; d_call: NA; clone_size: NA; v_call: TRBV9
cdr3_aa: CASSPAPLAAYEQYF; cdr3_nt: TGCGCCAGCAGCCCCGCCCCACTAGCGGCGTACGAGCAGTACTTC; j_call: TRBJ2-7; d_call: TRBD2; clone_size: NA; v_call: TRBV4-1
cdr3_aa: CASSLRGAEAYGNTIYF; cdr3_nt: TGTGCCAGCAGCTTACGCGGGGCAGAAGCTTATGGAAACACCATATATTTT; j_call: TRBJ1-3; d_call: NA; clone_size: NA; v_call: TRBV7-6
cdr3_aa: CASTLQGARNTEAFF; cdr3_nt: TGTGCCAGTACGCTACAGGGGGCTAGGAACACTGAAGCTTTCTTT; j_call: TRBJ1-1; d_call: TRBD1; clone_size: NA; v_call: TRBV19
cdr3_aa: CASSSSGGRYF; cdr3_nt: TGTGCCAGCAGTAGTAGCGGGGGGCGGTACTTC; j_call: TRBJ2-4; d_call: TRBD2; clone_size: NA; v_call: TRBV6-1
cdr3_aa: CASLDSLAGPIHTDTQYF; cdr3_nt: TGTGCCAGCCTTGACTCTCTAGCGGGACCCATCCACACAGATACGCAGTATTTT; j_call: TRBJ2-3; d_call: TRBD2; clone_size: NA; v_call: TRBV2
cdr3_aa: CASSSGPGDSLGYTF; cdr3_nt: TGTGCCAGCAGTTCAGGTCCAGGGGACAGCCTTGGCTACACCTTC; j_call: TRBJ1-2; d_call: TRBD1; clone_size: NA; v_call: TRBV27
cdr3_aa: CASSQDQVAKNIQYF; cdr3_nt: TGTGCCAGCAGCCAAGATCAGGTGGCCAAAAACATTCAGTACTTC; j_call: TRBJ2-4; d_call: NA; clone_size: once; v_call: TRBV4-2
cdr3_aa: CASSLALGGLKGNEQFF; cdr3_nt: TGTGCCAGCAGCTTAGCGCTGGGGGGACTTAAAGGGAATGAGCAGTTCTTC; j_call: TRBJ2-1; d_call: NA; clone_size: NA; v_call: TRBV7-2
cdr3_aa: CASSLRYF; cdr3_nt: TGTGCCAGCAGTTTACGGTACTTC; j_call: TRBJ2-5; d_call: NA; clone_size: NA; v_call: TRBV27